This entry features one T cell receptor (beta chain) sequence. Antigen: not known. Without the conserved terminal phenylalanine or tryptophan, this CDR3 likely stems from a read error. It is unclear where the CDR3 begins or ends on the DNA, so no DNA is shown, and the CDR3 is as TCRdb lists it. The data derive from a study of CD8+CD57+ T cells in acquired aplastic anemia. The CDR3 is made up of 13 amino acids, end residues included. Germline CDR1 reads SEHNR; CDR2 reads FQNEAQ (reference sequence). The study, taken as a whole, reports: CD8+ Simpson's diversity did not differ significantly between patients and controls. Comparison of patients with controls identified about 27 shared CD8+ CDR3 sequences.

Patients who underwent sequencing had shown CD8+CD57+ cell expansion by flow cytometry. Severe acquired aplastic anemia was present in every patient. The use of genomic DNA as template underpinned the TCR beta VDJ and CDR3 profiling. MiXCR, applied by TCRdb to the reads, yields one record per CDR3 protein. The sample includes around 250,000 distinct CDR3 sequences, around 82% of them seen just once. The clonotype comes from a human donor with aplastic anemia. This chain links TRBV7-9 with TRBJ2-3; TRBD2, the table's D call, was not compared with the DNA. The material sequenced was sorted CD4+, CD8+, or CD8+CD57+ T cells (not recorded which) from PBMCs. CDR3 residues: CASGFESSGGSDE.